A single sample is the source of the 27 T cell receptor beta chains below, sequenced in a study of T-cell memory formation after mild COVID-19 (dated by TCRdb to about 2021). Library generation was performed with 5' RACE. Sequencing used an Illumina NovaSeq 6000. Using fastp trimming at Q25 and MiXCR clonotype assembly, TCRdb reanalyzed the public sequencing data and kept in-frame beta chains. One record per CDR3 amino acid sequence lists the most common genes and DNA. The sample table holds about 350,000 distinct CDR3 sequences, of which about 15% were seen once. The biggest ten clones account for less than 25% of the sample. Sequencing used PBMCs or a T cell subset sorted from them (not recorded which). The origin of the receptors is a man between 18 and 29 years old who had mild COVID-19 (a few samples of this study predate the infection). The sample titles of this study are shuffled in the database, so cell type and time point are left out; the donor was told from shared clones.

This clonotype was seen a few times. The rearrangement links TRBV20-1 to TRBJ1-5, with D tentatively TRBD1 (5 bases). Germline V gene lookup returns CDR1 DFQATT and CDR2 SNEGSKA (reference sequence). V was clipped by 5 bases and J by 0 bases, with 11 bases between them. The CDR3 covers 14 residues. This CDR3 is CSASRGGSNQPQHF. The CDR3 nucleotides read TGCAGTGCTTCACGGGGGGGTAGCAATCAGCCCCAGCATTTT.

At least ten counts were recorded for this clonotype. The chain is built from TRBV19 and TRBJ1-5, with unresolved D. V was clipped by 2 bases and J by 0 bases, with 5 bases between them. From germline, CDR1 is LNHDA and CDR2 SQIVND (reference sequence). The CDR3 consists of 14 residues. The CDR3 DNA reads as TGTGCCAGTAGTATACAGATTAGCAATCAGCCCCAGCATTTT. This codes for CASSIQISNQPQHF. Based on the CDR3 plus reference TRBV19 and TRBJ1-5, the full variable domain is DGGITQSPKYLFRKEGQNVTLSCEQNLNHDAMYWYRQDPGQGLRLIYYSQIVNDFQKGDIAEGYSVSREKKESFPLTVTSAQKNPTAFYLCASSIQISNQPQHFGDGTRLSIL.

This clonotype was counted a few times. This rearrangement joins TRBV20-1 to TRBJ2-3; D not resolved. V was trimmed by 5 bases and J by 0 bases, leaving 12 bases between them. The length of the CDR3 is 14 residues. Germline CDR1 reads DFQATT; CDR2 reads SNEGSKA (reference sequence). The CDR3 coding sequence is TGCAGTGCTCCCCGCAGCGACAGCACAGATACGCAGTATTTT. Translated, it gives CSAPRSDSTDTQYF.

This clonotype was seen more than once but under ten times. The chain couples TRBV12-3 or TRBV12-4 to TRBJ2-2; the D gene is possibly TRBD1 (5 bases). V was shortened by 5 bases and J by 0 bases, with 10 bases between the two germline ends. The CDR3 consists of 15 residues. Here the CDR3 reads CASSITGANTGELFF. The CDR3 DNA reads TGTGCCAGCAGTATTACAGGAGCGAACACCGGGGAGCTGTTTTTT.

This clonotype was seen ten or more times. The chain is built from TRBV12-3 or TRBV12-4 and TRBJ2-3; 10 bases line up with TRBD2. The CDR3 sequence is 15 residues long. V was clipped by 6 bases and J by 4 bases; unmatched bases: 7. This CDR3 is CASSLSGGAPDTQYF. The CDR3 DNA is TGTGCCAGCAGCCTGAGCGGGGGGGCCCCAGATACGCAGTATTTT.

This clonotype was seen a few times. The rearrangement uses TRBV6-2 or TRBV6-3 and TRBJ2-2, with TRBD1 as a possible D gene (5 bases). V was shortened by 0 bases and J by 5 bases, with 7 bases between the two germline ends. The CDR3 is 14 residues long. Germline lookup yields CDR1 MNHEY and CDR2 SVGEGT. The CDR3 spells CASSYSPGTGELFF. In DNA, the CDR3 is TGTGCCAGCAGTTACTCACCAGGGACCGGGGAGCTGTTTTTT.

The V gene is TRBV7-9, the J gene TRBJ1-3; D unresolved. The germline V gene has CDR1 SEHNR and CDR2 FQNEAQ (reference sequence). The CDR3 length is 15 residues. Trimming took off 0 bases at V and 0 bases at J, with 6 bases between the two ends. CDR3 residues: CASSLARISGNTIYF. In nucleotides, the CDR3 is TGTGCCAGCAGCTTAGCCCGAATCTCTGGAAACACCATATATTTT.

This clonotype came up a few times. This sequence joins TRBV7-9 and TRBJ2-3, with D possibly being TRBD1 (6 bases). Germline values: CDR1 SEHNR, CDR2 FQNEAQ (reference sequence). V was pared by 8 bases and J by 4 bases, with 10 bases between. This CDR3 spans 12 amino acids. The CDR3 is CASDTGPDTQYF. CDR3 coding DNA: TGTGCCAGCGATACAGGGCCAGATACGCAGTATTTT.

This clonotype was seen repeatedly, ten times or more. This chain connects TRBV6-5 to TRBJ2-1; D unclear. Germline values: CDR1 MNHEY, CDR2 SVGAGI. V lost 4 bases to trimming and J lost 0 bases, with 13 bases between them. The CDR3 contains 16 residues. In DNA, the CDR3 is TGTGCCAGCAGTTTGACCCCAGGTCACTCCTACAATGAGCAGTTCTTC. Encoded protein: CASSLTPGHSYNEQFF.

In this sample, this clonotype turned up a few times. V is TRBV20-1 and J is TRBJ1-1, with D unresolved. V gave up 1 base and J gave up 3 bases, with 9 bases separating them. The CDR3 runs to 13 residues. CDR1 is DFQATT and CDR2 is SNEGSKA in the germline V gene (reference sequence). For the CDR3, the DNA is TGCAGTGCTAGAGGTAAGGCGGACACTGAAGCTTTCTTT. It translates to CSARGKADTEAFF.

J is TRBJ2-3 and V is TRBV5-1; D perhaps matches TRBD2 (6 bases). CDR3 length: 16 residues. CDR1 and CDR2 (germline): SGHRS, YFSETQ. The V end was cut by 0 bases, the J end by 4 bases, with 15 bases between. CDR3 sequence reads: CASSLGSSVAPDTQYF. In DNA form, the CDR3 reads TGCGCCAGCAGCTTGGGATCTAGCGTCGCCCCAGATACGCAGTATTTT. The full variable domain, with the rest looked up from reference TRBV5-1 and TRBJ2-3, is KAGVTQTPRYLIKTRGQQVTLSCSPISGHRSVSWYQQTPGQGLQFLFEYFSETQRNKGNFPGRFSGRQFSNSRSEMNVSTLELGDSALYLCASSLGSSVAPDTQYFGPGTRLTVL.

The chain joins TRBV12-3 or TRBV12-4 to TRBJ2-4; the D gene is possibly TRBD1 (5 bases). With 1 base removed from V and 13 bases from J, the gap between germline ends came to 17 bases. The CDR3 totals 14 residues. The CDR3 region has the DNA TGTGCCAGCAGTTTAGGGGTCGTAGTAGGGGTCCAGTACTTC. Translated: CASSLGVVVGVQYF.

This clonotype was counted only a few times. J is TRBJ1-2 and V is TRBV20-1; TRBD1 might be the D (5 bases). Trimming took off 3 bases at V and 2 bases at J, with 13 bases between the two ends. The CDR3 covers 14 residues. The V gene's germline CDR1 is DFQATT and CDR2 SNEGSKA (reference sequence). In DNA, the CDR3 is TGCAGTGCTAGCGCAGGGAGTGCAAACTATGGCTACACCTTC. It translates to CSASAGSANYGYTF.

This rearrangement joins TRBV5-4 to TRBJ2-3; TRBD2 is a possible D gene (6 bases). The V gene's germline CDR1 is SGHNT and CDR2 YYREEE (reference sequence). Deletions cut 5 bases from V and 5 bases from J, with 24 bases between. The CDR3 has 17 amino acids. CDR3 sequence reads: CASRGRTASGEIDTQYF. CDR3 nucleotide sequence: TGTGCCAGCAGGGGGAGGACGGCCTCGGGGGAAATAGATACGCAGTATTTT.

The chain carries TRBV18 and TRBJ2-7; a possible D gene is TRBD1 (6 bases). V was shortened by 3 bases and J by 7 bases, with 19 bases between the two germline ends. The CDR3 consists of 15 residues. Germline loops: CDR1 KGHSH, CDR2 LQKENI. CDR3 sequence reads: CASSPVLTGSGEQYV. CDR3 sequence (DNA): TGTGCCAGCTCACCTGTTCTTACAGGGAGTGGAGAGCAGTACGTC.

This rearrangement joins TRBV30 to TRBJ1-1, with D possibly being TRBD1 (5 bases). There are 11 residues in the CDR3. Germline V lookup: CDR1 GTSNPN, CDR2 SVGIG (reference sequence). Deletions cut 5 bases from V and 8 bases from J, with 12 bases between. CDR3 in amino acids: CAWDSGTEAFF. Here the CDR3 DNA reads TGTGCCTGGGACTCCGGGACGGAAGCTTTCTTT.

CDR3 sequence reads: CASRPRGAGQETQYF. As DNA, the CDR3 is TGTGCCAGCAGACCCCGGGGGGCGGGCCAAGAGACCCAGTACTTC. The J gene is TRBJ2-5, the V gene TRBV12-3 or TRBV12-4; a weak D match, TRBD2 (7 bases). Trimming left V 6 bases short and J 1 base short, with 15 bases between. This CDR3 is 15 amino acids long.

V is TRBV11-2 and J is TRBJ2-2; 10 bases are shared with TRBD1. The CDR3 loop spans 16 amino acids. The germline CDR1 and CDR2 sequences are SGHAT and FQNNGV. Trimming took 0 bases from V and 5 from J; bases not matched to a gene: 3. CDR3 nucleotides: TGTGCCAGCAGCTTAGATCTGGACAGGGGGACCGGGGAGCTGTTTTTT. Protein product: CASSLDLDRGTGELFF.

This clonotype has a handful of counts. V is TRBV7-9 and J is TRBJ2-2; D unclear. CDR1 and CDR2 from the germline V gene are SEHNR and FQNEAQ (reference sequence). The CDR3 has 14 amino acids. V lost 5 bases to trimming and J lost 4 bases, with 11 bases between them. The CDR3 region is CASSRNGFTGELFF. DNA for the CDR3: TGTGCCAGCAGCCGGAACGGGTTCACCGGGGAGCTGTTTTTT.

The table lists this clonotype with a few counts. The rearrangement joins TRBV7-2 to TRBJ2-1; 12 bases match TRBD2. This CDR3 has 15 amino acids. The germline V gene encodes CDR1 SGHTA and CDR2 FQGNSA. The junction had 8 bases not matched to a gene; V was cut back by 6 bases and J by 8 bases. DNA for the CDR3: TGTGCCAGCAGACCTTCTAGCGGGGGGGCCTATGAGCAGTTCTTC. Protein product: CASRPSSGGAYEQFF. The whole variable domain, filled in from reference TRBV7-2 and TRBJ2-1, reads GAGVSQSPSNKVTEKGKDVELRCDPISGHTALYWYRQSLGQGLEFLIYFQGNSAPDKSGLPSDRFSAERTGGSVSTLTIQRTQQEDSAVYLCASRPSSGGAYEQFFGPGTRLTVL.

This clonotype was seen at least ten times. CDR3: CASTLSGTGTSHSYNEQFF. The CDR3 DNA is TGTGCCAGCACCTTAAGTGGGACAGGGACTAGCCATTCCTACAATGAGCAGTTCTTC. This chain connects TRBV21-1 to TRBJ2-1; the table gives TRBD1 as D, unverified against the DNA. TRBV21-1 is reported as a pseudogene. The CDR3 has 19 amino acids.

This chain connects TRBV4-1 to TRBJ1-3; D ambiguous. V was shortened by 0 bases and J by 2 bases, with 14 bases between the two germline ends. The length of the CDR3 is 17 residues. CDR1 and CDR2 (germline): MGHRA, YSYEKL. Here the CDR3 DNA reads TGCGCCAGCAGCCAAGACTACCCCGGTATAACTGGAAACACCATATATTTT. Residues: CASSQDYPGITGNTIYF.

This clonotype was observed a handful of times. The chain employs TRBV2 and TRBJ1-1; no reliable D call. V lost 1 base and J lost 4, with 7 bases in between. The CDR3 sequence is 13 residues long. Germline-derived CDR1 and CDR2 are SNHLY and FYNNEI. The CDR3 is CASSEEGSTEAFF. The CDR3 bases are TGTGCCAGCAGTGAAGAGGGCAGCACTGAAGCTTTCTTT. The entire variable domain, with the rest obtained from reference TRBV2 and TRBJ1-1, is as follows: EPEVTQTPSHQVTQMGQEVILRCVPISNHLYFYWYRQILGQKVEFLVSFYNNEISEKSEIFDDQFSVERPDGSNFTLKIRSTKLEDSAMYFCASSEEGSTEAFFGQGTRLTVV.

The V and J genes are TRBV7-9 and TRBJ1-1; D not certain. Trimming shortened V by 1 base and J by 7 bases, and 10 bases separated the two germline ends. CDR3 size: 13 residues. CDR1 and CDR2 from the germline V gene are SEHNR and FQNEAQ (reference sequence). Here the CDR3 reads CASSLVEPNEAFF. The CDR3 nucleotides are TGTGCCAGCAGCTTAGTCGAGCCGAATGAAGCTTTCTTT.

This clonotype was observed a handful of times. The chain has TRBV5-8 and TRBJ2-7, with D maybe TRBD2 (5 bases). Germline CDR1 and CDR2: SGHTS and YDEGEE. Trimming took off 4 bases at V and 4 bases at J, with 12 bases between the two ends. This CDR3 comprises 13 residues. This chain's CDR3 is CASSLVPGYEQYV. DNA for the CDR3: TGTGCCAGCAGCCTGGTTCCGGGATACGAGCAGTACGTC.

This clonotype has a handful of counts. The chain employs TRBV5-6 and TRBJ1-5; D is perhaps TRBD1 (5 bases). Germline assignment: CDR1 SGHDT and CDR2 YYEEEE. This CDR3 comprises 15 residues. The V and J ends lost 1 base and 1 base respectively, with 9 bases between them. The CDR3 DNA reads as TGTGCCAGCAGCTTGCGGGGGATCAGCAATCAGCCCCAGCATTTT. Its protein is CASSLRGISNQPQHF.

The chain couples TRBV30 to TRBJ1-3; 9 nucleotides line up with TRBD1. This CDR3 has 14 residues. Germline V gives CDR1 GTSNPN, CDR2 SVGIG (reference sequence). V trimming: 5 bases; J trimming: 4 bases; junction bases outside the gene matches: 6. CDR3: CAWADRGRGNTIYF. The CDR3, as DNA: TGTGCCTGGGCCGACAGGGGGAGAGGAAACACCATATATTTT.